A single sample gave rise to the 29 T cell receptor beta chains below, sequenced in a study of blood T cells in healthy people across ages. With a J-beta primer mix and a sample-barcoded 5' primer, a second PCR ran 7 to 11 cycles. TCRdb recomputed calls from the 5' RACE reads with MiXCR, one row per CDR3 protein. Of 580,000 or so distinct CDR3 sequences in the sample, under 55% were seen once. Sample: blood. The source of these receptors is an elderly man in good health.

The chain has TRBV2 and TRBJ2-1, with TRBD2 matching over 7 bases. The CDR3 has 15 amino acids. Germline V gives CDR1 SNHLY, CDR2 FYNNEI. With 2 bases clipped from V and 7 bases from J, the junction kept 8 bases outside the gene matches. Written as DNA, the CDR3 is TGTGCCAGCAGTGAATGGGGGGGGATGAGGAATGAGCAGTTCTTC. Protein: CASSEWGGMRNEQFF.

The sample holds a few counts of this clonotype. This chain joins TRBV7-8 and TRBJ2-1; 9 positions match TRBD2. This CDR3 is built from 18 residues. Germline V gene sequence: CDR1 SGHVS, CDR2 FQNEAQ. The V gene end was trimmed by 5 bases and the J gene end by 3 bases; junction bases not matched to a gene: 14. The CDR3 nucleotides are TGTGCCAGCAGCCCCAGTGGTGGTAGCGGGGGCCTCTACAATGAGCAGTTCTTC. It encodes CASSPSGGSGGLYNEQFF. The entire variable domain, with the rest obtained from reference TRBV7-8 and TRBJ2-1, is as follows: GAGVSQSPRYKVAKRGQDVALRCDPISGHVSLFWYQQALGQGPEFLTYFQNEAQLDKSGLPSDRFFAERPEGSVSTLKIQRTQQEDSAVYLCASSPSGGSGGLYNEQFFGPGTRLTVL.

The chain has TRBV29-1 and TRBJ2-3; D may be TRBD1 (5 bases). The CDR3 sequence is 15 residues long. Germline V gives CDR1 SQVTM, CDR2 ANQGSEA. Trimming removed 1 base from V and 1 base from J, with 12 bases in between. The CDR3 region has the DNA TGCAGCGTTGAAGGGGTAGGGGCCGGCACAGATACGCAGTATTTT. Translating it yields CSVEGVGAGTDTQYF.

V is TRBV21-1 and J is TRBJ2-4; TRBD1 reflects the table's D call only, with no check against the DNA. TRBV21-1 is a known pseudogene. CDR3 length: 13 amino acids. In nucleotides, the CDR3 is TGTGTCAGCAGCGCGCCGGGGGAAAACATTCAGTACTTC. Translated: CVSSAPGENIQYF.

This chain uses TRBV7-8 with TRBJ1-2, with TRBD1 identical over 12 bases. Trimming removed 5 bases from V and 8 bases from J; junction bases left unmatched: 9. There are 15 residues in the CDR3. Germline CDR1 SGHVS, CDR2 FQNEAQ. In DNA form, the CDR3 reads TGTGCCAGCAGCCAAGGGACAGGGGGCCCGGGAGGCTACACCTTC. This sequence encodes CASSQGTGGPGGYTF.

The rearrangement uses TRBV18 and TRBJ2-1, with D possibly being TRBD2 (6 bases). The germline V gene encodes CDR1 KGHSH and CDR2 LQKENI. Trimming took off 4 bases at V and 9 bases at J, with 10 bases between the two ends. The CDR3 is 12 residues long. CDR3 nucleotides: TGTGCCAGCTCACGGGAGGAGTTTGAGCAGTTCTTC. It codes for CASSREEFEQFF.

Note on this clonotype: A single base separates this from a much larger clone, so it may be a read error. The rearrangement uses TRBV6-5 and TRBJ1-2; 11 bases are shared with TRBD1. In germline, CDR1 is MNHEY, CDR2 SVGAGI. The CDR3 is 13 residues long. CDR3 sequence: CASSYGTGGGHTF. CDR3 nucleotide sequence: TGTGCCAGCAGTTACGGGACAGGGGGTGGCCACACCTTC.

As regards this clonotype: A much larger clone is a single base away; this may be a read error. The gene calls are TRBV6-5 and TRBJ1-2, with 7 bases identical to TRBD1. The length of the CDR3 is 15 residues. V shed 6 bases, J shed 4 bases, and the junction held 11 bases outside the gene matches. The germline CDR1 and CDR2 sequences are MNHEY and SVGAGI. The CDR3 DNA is TGTGCCAGCAGCCGCTCGTTTGGGGACAGCTATGGCTACACCTTC. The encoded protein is CASSRSFGDSYGYTF.

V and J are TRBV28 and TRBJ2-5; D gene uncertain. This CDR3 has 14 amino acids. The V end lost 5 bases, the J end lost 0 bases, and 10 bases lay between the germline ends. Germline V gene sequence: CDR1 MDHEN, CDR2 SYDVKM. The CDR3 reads CASSTSGYQETQYF. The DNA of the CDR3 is TGTGCCAGCAGTACATCTGGGTACCAAGAGACCCAGTACTTC.

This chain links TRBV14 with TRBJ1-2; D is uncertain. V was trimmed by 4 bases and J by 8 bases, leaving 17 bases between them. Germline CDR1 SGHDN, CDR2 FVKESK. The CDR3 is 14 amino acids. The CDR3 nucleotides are TGTGCCAGCAGCCGCGCATCGGGAATAGGCGGCTACACCTTC. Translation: CASSRASGIGGYTF. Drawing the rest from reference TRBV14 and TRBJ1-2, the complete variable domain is EAGVTQFPSHSVIEKGQTVTLRCDPISGHDNLYWYRRVMGKEIKFLLHFVKESKQDESGMPNNRFLAERTGGTYSTLKVQPAELEDSGVYFCASSRASGIGGYTFGSGTRLTVV.

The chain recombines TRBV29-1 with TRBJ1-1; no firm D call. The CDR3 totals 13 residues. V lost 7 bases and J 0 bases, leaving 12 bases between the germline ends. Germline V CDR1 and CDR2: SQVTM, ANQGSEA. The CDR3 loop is CSAADYMNTEAFF. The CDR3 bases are TGCAGCGCAGCGGACTATATGAACACTGAAGCTTTCTTT.

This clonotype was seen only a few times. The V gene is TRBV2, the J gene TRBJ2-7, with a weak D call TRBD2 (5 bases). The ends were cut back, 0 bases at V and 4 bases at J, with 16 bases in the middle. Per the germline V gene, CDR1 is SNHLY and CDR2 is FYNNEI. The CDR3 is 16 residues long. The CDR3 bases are TGTGCCAGCAGTGAAGCGGTAGTAGGGAGTGGGTACGAGCAGTACTTC. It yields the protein CASSEAVVGSGYEQYF. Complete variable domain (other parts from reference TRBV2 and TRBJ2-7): EPEVTQTPSHQVTQMGQEVILRCVPISNHLYFYWYRQILGQKVEFLVSFYNNEISEKSEIFDDQFSVERPDGSNFTLKIRSTKLEDSAMYFCASSEAVVGSGYEQYFGPGTRLTVT.

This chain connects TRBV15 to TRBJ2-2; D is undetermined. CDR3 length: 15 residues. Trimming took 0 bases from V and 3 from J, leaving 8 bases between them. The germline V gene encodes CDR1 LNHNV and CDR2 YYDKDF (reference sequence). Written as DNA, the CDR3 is TGTGCCACCAGCAGAGATTTACCACACACCGGGGAGCTGTTTTTT. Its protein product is CATSRDLPHTGELFF.

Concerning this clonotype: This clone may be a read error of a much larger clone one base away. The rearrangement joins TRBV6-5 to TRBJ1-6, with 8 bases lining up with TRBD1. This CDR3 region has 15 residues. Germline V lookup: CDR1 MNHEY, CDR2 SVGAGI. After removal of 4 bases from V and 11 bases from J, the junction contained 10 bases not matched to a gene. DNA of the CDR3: TGTGCCAGCAGTTGGAGACAGGGGAGGAATCCACCCCTCCACTTT. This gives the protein CASSWRQGRNPPLHF.

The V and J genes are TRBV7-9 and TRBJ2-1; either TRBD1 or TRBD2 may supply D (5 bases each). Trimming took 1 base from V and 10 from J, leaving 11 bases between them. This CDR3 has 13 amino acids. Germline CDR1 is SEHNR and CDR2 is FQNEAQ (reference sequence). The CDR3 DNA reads TGTGCCAGCAGCTTAGGAGGGGTCGGGGAGCAGTTCTTC. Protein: CASSLGGVGEQFF. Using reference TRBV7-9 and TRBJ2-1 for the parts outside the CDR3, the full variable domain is DTGVSQNPRHKITKRGQNVTFRCDPISEHNRLYWYRQTLGQGPEFLTYFQNEAQLEKSRLLSDRFSAERPKGSFSTLEIQRTEQGDSAMYLCASSLGGVGEQFFGPGTRLTVL.

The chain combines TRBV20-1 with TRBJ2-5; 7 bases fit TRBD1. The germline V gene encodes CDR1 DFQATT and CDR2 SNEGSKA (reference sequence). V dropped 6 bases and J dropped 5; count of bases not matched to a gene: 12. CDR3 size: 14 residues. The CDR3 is CSAGTTGIGETQYF. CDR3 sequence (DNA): TGCAGTGCCGGAACGACAGGGATCGGGGAGACCCAGTACTTC.

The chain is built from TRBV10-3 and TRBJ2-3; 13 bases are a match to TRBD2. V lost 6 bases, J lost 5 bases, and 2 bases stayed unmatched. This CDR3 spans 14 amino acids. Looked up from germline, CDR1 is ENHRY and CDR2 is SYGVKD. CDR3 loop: CAISRTSGGDTQYF. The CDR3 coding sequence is TGTGCCATCAGCCGGACTAGCGGGGGAGATACGCAGTATTTT.

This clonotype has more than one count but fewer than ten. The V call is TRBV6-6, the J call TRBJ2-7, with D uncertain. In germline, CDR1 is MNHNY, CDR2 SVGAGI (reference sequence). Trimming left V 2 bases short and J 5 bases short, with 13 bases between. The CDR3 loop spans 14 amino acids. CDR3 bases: TGTGCCAGCAGTTACCGTGCCCGCAGCGACGAGCAGTACTTC. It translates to CASSYRARSDEQYF.

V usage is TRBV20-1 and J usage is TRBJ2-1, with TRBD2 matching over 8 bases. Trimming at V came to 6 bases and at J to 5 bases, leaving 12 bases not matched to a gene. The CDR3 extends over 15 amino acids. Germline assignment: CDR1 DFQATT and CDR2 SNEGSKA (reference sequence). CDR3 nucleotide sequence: TGCAGTGCCATTAAGGTTACTAGCGGAAACAATGAGCAGTTCTTC. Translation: CSAIKVTSGNNEQFF.

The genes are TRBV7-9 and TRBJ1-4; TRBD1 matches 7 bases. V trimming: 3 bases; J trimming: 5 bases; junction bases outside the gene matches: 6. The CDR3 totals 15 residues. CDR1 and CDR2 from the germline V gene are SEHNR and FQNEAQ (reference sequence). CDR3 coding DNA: TGTGCCAGCAGCTTTCGGAACAGGGGAAATGAAAAACTGTTTTTT. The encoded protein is CASSFRNRGNEKLFF.

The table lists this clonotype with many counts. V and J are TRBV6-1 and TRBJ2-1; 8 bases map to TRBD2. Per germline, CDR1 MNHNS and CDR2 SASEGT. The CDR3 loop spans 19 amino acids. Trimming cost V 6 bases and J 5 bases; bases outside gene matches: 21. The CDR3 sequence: CASSPLPRGRSLPNNEQFF. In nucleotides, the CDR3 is TGTGCCAGCAGCCCTCTTCCGCGCGGGAGGTCCCTCCCTAACAATGAGCAGTTCTTC.

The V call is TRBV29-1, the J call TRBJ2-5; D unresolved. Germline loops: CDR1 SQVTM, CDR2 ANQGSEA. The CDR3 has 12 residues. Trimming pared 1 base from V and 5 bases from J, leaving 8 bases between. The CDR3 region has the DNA TGCAGCGTTGAAGCAGTCCGGGAGACCCAGTACTTC. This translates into CSVEAVRETQYF.

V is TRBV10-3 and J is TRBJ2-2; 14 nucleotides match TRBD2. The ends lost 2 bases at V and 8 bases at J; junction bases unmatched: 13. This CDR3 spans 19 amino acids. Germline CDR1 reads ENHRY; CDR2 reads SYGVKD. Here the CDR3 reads CAISEGRLAGGPDSGELFF. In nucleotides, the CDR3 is TGTGCCATCAGTGAGGGTCGACTAGCGGGAGGGCCTGATTCTGGGGAGCTGTTTTTT.

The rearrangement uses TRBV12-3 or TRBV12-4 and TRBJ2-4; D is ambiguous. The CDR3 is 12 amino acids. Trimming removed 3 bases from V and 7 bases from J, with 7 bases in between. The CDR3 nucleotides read TGTGCCAGCAGTTTTGGGTTGAACATTCAGTACTTC. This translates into CASSFGLNIQYF.

The CDR3 is CASSLADSQETQYF. The DNA of the CDR3 is TGTGCCAGCAGCTTAGCCGACAGCCAAGAGACCCAGTACTTC. V is TRBV7-9 and J is TRBJ2-5; weak D call: TRBD1 (5 bases). The length of the CDR3 is 14 residues. Per the germline V gene, CDR1 is SEHNR and CDR2 is FQNEAQ (reference sequence). Trimming pared 0 bases from V and 1 base from J, leaving 6 bases between.

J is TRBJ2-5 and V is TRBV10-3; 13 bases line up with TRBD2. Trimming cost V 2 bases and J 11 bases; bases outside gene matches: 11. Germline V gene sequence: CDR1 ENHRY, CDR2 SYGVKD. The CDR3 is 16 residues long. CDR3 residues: CAISEQGLAGSNEQYF. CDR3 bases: TGTGCCATCAGTGAGCAGGGACTAGCGGGGAGCAATGAGCAGTACTTC.

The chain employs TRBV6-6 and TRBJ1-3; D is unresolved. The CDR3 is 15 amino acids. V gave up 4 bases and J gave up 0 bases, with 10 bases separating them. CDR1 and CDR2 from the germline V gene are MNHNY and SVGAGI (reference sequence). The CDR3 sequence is CASSLGRNSGNTIYF. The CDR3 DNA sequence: TGTGCCAGCAGTTTGGGCAGAAACTCTGGAAACACCATATATTTT.

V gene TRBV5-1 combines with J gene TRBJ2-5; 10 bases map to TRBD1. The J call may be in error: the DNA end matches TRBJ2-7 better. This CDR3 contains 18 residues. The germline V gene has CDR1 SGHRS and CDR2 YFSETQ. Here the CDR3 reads CASRRTGGGPGNSYEQYF. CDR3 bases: TGCGCCAGCAGACGGACAGGGGGTGGCCCTGGGAACTCCTACGAGCAGTACTTC.

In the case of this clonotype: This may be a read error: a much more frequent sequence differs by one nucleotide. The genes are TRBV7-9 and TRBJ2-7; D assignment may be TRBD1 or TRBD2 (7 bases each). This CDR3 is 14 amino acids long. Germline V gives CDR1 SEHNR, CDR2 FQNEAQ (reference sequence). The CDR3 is CSSSLTGTTYEQYF. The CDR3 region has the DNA TGTTCCAGCAGCTTGACAGGGACTACCTACGAGCAGTACTTC. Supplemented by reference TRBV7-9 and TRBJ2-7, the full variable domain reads DTGVSQNPRHKITKRGQNVTFRCDPISEHNRLYWYRQTLGQGPEFLTYFQNEAQLEKSRLLSDRFSAERPKGSFSTLEIQRTEQGDSAMYLCSSSLTGTTYEQYFGPGTRLTVT.